This paragraph reports one T cell receptor (beta chain). The sample belongs to a study of blood T cell repertoires in COVID-19. As for the study in general: Sites across the United States, Italy and Spain contributed samples from acute and convalescent COVID-19. PBMCs, B-cell-depleted T cells, or T cells provided the cDNA or gDNA that made up the material.

With V trimmed by 6 bases and J by 8 bases, 3 bases remained unmatched. The CDR3 has 12 amino acids. In germline, CDR1 is SNHLY, CDR2 FYNNEI. As handled by the study authors: Amplification with reference gene primers provided the estimates of nucleated cell counts. Measured with immunoSEQ multiplex PCR; TCRdb has only the in-frame clones, and not every one. V, J and clone size are those of that table, while D and trimming were read from the DNA. The sample contains 30,000 to 50,000 clones, about 85% of which appear only once. The receptor was isolated from a man between 60 and 75 years old with acute or convalescent COVID-19. Source material: peripheral blood. The rearrangement joins TRBV2 to TRBJ1-4; 7 bases match TRBD1. The CDR3 DNA sequence: TGTGCCAGCAGAGACAGGGAGGAAAAACTGTTTTTT. Amino acid sequence: CASRDREEKLFF.